The 9 T cell receptor beta chains listed next were all sequenced from one sample in a study of blood T cell repertoires in COVID-19. Libraries were prepared by immunoSEQ multiplex PCR; TCRdb keeps only in-frame clonotypes and omits some of them. The sample includes about 180,000 clones, less than 90% of them seen just once. The sample comprised peripheral blood. All receptors come from a woman in her seventies with COVID-19, enrolled during active disease.

This chain connects TRBV5-6 to TRBJ2-2; tentatively, D is TRBD2 (5 bases). This CDR3 region has 15 residues. V was shortened by 5 bases and J by 3 bases, with 14 bases between the two germline ends. CDR1 and CDR2 from the germline V gene are SGHDT and YYEEEE. CDR3 in amino acids: CASRRDKVDTGELFF. The CDR3 coding sequence is TGTGCCAGCAGGAGGGATAAGGTGGACACCGGGGAGCTGTTTTTT.

The chain joins TRBV4-1 to TRBJ2-5; TRBD2 matches 11 bases. Per germline, CDR1 MGHRA and CDR2 YSYEKL. The CDR3 spans 18 residues. J lost 5 bases, V lost 1 base, and 12 bases had no gene match. The DNA for the CDR3 is TGCGCCAGCAGCCAAGGAGCTACTAGCGGGAGTGTGGGGGAGACCCAGTACTTC. This codes for CASSQGATSGSVGETQYF.

The rearrangement joins TRBV11-2 to TRBJ2-7, with 8 nucleotides matching TRBD1. CDR3 length: 15 amino acids. Germline lookup yields CDR1 SGHAT and CDR2 FQNNGV. Trimming cost V 2 bases and J 2 bases; bases outside gene matches: 5. The CDR3 spells CASSLNAGGPYEQYF. The CDR3 DNA sequence: TGTGCCAGCAGCTTAAACGCAGGGGGCCCCTACGAGCAGTACTTC.

The CDR3 region has the DNA TGTGCCAGCAGTTTACACAGGATCAATTCACCCCTCCACTTT. Translation gives CASSLHRINSPLHF. V gene TRBV27 combines with J gene TRBJ1-6, with a tentative D call TRBD1 (5 bases). The CDR3 length is 14 residues. V was clipped by 2 bases and J by 7 bases, with 9 bases between them. Germline V gives CDR1 MNHEY, CDR2 SMNVEV (reference sequence).

V and J are TRBV4-3 and TRBJ1-3; D may be TRBD1 (6 bases). Germline V lookup: CDR1 LGHNA, CDR2 YSLEER. With 0 bases removed from V and 3 bases from J, the gap between germline ends came to 12 bases. The CDR3 is 16 amino acids. CDR3 bases: TGCGCCAGCAGCCAAGATCTGGGGGCAGGTGGAAACACCATATATTTT. This encodes CASSQDLGAGGNTIYF.

This clone was picked up one time. V and J are TRBV6-5 and TRBJ1-6, with TRBD1 matching over 12 bases. V dropped 4 bases and J dropped 4; count of bases not matched to a gene: 2. The germline V gene has CDR1 MNHEY and CDR2 SVGAGI. CDR3 length: 16 residues. DNA of the CDR3: TGTGCCAGCAGTTTGGGACAGGGGGCTTATAATTCACCCCTCCACTTT. Translating it yields CASSLGQGAYNSPLHF.

The V gene is TRBV19, the J gene TRBJ1-5, with no clear D. Trimming pared 3 bases from V and 4 bases from J, leaving 4 bases between. From germline, CDR1 is LNHDA and CDR2 SQIVND (reference sequence). The CDR3 runs to 12 residues. DNA of the CDR3: TGTGCCAGTAGTATTCTTAATCAGCCCCAGCATTTT. Its protein is CASSILNQPQHF.

The chain recombines TRBV14 with TRBJ1-5, with 9 positions matching TRBD1. Germline assignment: CDR1 SGHDN and CDR2 FVKESK. CDR3 size: 20 residues. The V segment lost 3 bases and the J segment 6 bases; nucleotides outside the gene matches: 21. This chain's CDR3 is CASSHVSLRDRVGDGQPQHF. The CDR3 nucleotides are TGTGCCAGCAGCCATGTATCCCTACGGGACAGGGTCGGGGATGGTCAGCCCCAGCATTTT.

The genes are TRBV3-1 (or the pseudogene TRBV3-2) and TRBJ2-3; TRBD2 agrees at 11 bases. The CDR3 runs 17 residues. The J segment lost 0 bases and the V segment lost 4 bases, leaving 6 bases of the junction unmatched. In germline, CDR1 is LGHDT, CDR2 YNNKEL (reference sequence). In DNA, the CDR3 is TGTGCCAGCAGCCCTTATAGCGGGAGGGGTAGCACAGATACGCAGTATTTT. Encoded protein: CASSPYSGRGSTDTQYF.